This T cell receptor (beta chain) was identified during a study of blood T cell repertoires in COVID-19 (dated by TCRdb to 2020 to 2021). Context from the whole study: The collaborator samples originated in the United States, Italy and Spain and spanned the acute and convalescent phases of COVID-19. The dataset comprised deeply sampled blood TCRbeta repertoires from subjects exposed to, actively infected with, or recovered from COVID-19. Nearly every sample came with metadata listing a de-identified subject ID, COVID-19 status, age in years and sex. The material from the prospective study consisted of cDNA or gDNA derived from T cells, B-cell-depleted T cells, or PBMCs. The samples were drawn from the first 160 participants of the ongoing ImmuneRACE study and from about 1,200 subjects provided by 6 global collaborators. HLA class I and class II types, where available, came from metadata supplied by the sample provider rather than from assay-based typing. The repertoires were released in a freely available public database intended as a resource for research on the immune response to SARS-CoV-2. Beyond this particular receptor, the publication reports: Clinical and demographic metadata were provided uncurated, with the amount varying by source and participant.

The immunoSEQ Assay, a bias-controlled multiplex PCR, was used to amplify TCRbeta CDR3 regions from genomic DNA. Under the source paper's analysis protocol: The number of nucleated cells in each sample was estimated from the amplification of reference gene primers within the assay. Sequence reads were collapsed and filtered to measure the absolute abundance of every unique TCRbeta CDR3 rearrangement. For each sample, productive Simpson clonality was calculated as the square root of Simpson's diversity index over productive rearrangements. Not all clones reach the TCRdb copy of this immuneACCESS table, which keeps in-frame sequences only. Checked studies attribute under half of the gap to unresolved V genes and leave the rest unexplained. V and J calls and clone size come straight from that table; D and trimming were deduced from the DNA. The sample table lists a few hundred thousand clones, about nine tenths of them with a count of one. The ten largest clones add up to over 6% of the sample.

Another Seattle source contributed samples from volunteer blood donors who had recovered from COVID-19. Each collaborating institution followed its own protocols to collect whole blood in K2EDTA tubes. Collaborator samples were shipped for TCRbeta analysis as frozen whole blood, isolated PBMCs, or DNA extracted from either sample type. Comment on this clone: Its antigen is still unknown. There are no base qualities to consult, and no much larger clone falls within one base.

The germline V gene encodes CDR1 MNHEY and CDR2 SVGAGI. Trimming costs V 0 bases and J 5 bases, and their ends lie 13 bases apart. CDR3 length: 16 amino acids, cysteine to phenylalanine. Just the 48-base CDR3 DNA is kept, in frame starting at base 1. Rearrangement joined TRBV6-5 to TRBJ2-2, and the D gene may be TRBD2, 6 bases matching. The specimen sequenced was peripheral blood. The TCR comes from a woman aged 25 to 45 who had recovered from COVID-19. The bases read TGTGCCAGCAGTTACTCGGAATTCGGGGGAACCGGGGAGCTGTTTTTT. Protein translation: CASSYSEFGGTGELFF.